The rows below give T cell receptor beta chains drawn from one sample of a study of CD8 T cells in ankylosing spondylitis. TCRdb used MiXCR to reprocess the 5' RACE reads, holding one entry per CDR3 protein. This sample has 50,000 or so distinct CDR3 sequences, with approximately 8% found just once. Source material: blood, either unsorted or a sorted T cell fraction (not recorded which). The receptor set was obtained from a female donor with ankylosing spondylitis or in good health (not recorded which). CDR3s leave out the opening cysteine and the closing phenylalanine or tryptophan.

v_call | cdr3_aa
TRBV29-1 | SAEIWGEATEAF
TRBV6-1 | ASSENGVEWDNSPLH
TRBV28 | ASGSRLAGDNEQF
TRBV5-1 | ASSLRGEGYT
TRBV12-3/TRBV12-4 | ASSSHTGNEQY
TRBV2 | ASSESPEDTEAF
TRBV29-1 | SVHRAEAF
TRBV5-1 | ASSLVQGTEAF
TRBV6-1 | ASSTDAGLAASYNEQF
TRBV30 | AWRAYTEAF
TRBV5-4 | ASSLPTGATDTQY
TRBV7-3 | ASSAGHSYEQY
TRBV11-2 | ASSYPISGGAGADTQY
TRBV7-2 | ASSSRSSSYEQY
TRBV29-1 | SVASGARTDTQY
TRBV7-8 | ASSHRESNEKLF
TRBV12-3/TRBV12-4 | ASSFGLAGWETQY
TRBV2 | ASNPGTSGNTIY
TRBV5-6 | ASFLGQGFGYT
TRBV7-2 | ASSLAYYGYT
TRBV7-8 | ASSLGWNTEAF
TRBV4-2 | ASSQDGAGGSYEQY
TRBV5-1 | ASSSDGVVNTEAF
TRBV18 | ASSPRGSGSTDTQY
TRBV19 | ASRLKSSYNEQF
TRBV12-3/TRBV12-4 | ASSLGGAETQY
TRBV11-2 | ASSSRTRQEQF
TRBV19 | ASSIGGAGSRNQPQH
TRBV12-3/TRBV12-4 | ASSLGAPEAF
TRBV7-6 | ASSLAGRGLNEKLF
TRBV5-1 | ASSLAGFPAPKTQY
TRBV11-2 | ASSLVGGRGTEAF
TRBV12-3/TRBV12-4 | ASSFVGGTYGYT
TRBV6-2/TRBV6-3 | ASKTGTRGEQY
TRBV20-1 | SARDWRGQIYGYT
TRBV20-1 | SARELGRGQSEKLF
TRBV5-1 | ASSFSGLAGANVLT
TRBV5-1 | ATSSIPFSGANVLT
TRBV19 | ASSITTALGGYGYT
TRBV5-1 | ASSLLGTINQETQY
TRBV11-3 | ASNLVTGLNTEAF
TRBV6-5 | ASSYSWVPTGNTIY
TRBV7-2 | ASSLGGQGPRGYT
TRBV29-1 | SVDPDSGGYNEQF
TRBV15 | ATSRDRASWDQY
TRBV20-1 | SAQPADRPPYGYT
TRBV15 | ATLNFHGDTQY
TRBV5-6 | ASSLGDSGETQY
TRBV20-1 | SASGGAYGYT
TRBV6-2/TRBV6-3 | ASSYPIRRVGQTSRTDTQY
TRBV7-2 | ASSLADSLLPNYGYT
TRBV5-1 | ASSWTGVEQF
TRBV10-3 | AIRDTGNQPQH
TRBV6-6 | ASTLGGSDTQY
TRBV7-6 | ASSLASYSGFGAF